This T cell receptor (beta chain) derives from a study of T cells in Graves' hyperthyroidism and ophthalmopathy. RNA transcripts yielded amplified TCR beta CDR3 regions. The study used the HTBI primer set for a first-round RT-PCR of the TCR CDR3. TCRdb reprocessed the multiplex PCR reads via MiXCR and lists one record per CDR3 protein. This sample yields over 400,000 distinct CDR3 sequences, of which approximately 22% are seen a single time; about 49% belongs to the top ten. Between the trimmed V and J ends, which lost 0 bases and 5 bases, there was a span of 11 bases. CDR3 length equals 15 residues. Germline loops: CDR1 SGHVS, CDR2 FQNEAQ. Findings of the study overall: Most expanded thyroid clonotypes above 0.001 recurred in blood. The model's output predicted ophthalmopathy at a median of approximately 6.5 months prior to onset.

This clonotype was counted a few times. What it binds is not known. The chain carries TRBV7-8 and TRBJ2-1; possible D gene TRBD1, 6 bases. Material for sequencing was blood. The source of this sequence is a woman in her 70s with Graves' ophthalmopathy. For the CDR3, the DNA is TGTGCCAGCAGCTTAGCTACGGGACAAAACAATGAGCAGTTCTTC. Amino acid sequence: CASSLATGQNNEQFF.